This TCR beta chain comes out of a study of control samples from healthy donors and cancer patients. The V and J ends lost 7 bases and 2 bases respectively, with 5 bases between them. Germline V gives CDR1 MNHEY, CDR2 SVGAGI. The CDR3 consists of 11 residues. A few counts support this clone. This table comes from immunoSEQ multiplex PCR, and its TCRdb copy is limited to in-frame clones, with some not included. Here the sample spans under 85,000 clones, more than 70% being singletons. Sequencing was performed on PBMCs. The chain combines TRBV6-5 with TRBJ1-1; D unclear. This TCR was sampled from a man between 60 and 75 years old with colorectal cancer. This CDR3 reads CASKRNTEAFF. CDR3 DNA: TGTGCCAGCAAGAGAAACACTGAAGCTTTCTTT.